This TCR beta chain was recovered during a study of blood T cells in healthy people across ages (dated by TCRdb to the mid-2010s). General notes on the study: In model experiments, template switching captured roughly one uniquely barcoded TCR beta cDNA molecule for every two T cells. Using deep sequencing normalized with unique cDNA molecular identifiers, the study measured how TCR beta repertoire diversity changes with age. Donors were grouped into four age groups: young (average approximately 15 years), middle-aged (about 40), aged (approximately 67) and long-lived (over 80). To avoid experimental bias, donors of different ages were spread randomly across the sequencing lanes. Using the same blood draw, the study looked at two additional independent replicas of 1 million unique cDNA reads for two donors, one aged 18 to 30 and the other aged 80 or older. What the study reported, not specific to this receptor: Observed TCR beta diversity correlated strongly with the percentage of naive T cells measured by flow cytometry. Compared with the aged group, more naive CD4+ T cells, fewer expanded clones and increased TCR diversity were shown by the long-lived group, suggesting age selection. Estimates of total diversity based on one million sequenced T cells were considered lower bounds and underestimates. Because the CMV infection status of the donors was unknown, age-related changes in expanded clonotypes may potentially have been confounded. Observed TCR beta diversity per million T cells fell roughly linearly with age, and a significant reduction was already apparent by age about 36. Because profiling used bulk unsorted PBMCs, naive and antigen-experienced compartments could not be compared conclusively.

Systemically healthy Caucasian individuals from Russia, 35 to 50 in total and aged about 6 to 100 years, were included as donors. About 10 milliliters of peripheral blood were collected from each donor into EDTA-treated Vacutainer tubes. Ficoll-Paque density-gradient centrifugation was used to isolate PBMCs, with at least 7 million obtained per sample. Total RNA was extracted from PBMCs with Trizol reagent, with at least 5.5 micrograms obtained per sample. For every donor, an aliquot of PBMCs went through flow cytometry to measure the percentages of naive CD45RAhigh/CD27high T cells. On this clonotype itself: The antigen it binds to is not known. One base away there is no much larger clone; base qualities are not given.

The library was generated by 5' RACE. The sequencer was an Illumina HiSeq 2500. The second PCR ran for roughly 7 to 12 cycles and used a J-beta primer mix along with a sample-barcoded 5' primer. Each TCR beta cDNA molecule received a unique molecular identifier from a template-switch 5' adaptor carrying 12 random nucleotides. Each sample yielded at least 2.5 million CDR3-containing paired-end reads. All of the RNA was converted into first-strand cDNA using the Mint cDNA synthesis kit, with a TRBC-specific oligonucleotide serving as the primer. After uracil-DNA glycosylase treatment, a first 18-cycle PCR used universal primers M1SS and BC2_uni_R on all cDNA. On the authors' methods: For normalization, 1 million high-quality reads were randomly selected from each sample, with every read carrying a distinct molecular identifier. Instead of being binned into consensus sequences, reads with shared molecular identifiers were discarded. MiTCR, with a Q25 quality threshold and the strictest error-elimination algorithm, was used for CDR3 identification, clonotype clustering and error correction. A nonparametric unseen species model with Euler transformation was used to estimate a lower bound on total TCR beta diversity. The public reads were reanalyzed by TCRdb: fastp trimming at Q25, MiXCR alignment, in-frame beta chains only. Every CDR3 protein is listed once, alongside the most common genes and DNA of its rows. The V and J calls shown here were made by TCRdb, not taken from the authors' results. Across this sample there are 1.5 million or so distinct CDR3 sequences, with 42% seen only once. The top ten constitute about 3.8% of the sample.

The CDR3 contains 14 residues, cysteine and phenylalanine counted. Only the CDR3 portion is preserved as DNA: 42 bases, with reading frame beginning at the first base. The germline V gene sets CDR1 to SGHRS and CDR2 to YFSETQ. Trimming at the junction amounts to 4 bases on V and 2 bases on J, and the germline ends lie 12 bases apart. The rearrangement joined TRBV5-1 to TRBJ1-2, with the identity of the D gene unclear. The source of this sequence is a woman aged 18-29 years in good health. The sequenced material came from blood. The nucleotides read TGCGCCAGCAGCGTGGTAGCCCGGAACTATGGCTACACCTTC. The resulting protein is CASSVVARNYGYTF.